Following are 2 T cell receptor beta chains from one sample sequenced in a study of beta chain features in type 1 diabetes. Since all of the isolated RNA was reverse transcribed, expressed TCRB transcripts were what got sequenced. The repertoire was sequenced with immunoSEQ multiplex PCR; TCRdb's copy has only in-frame clones and lacks some. In the table there are under 150,000 clones, around 8.8% of which are singletons. Whole-study results and caveats: Moderate yet significant TCRB CDR3 shortening was seen in Type 1 diabetes patients in all four CD4+ subsets.

No antigens are known for them. The sequencing input was central memory CD4+ T cells from blood. All receptors come from a man in his thirties or forties with type 1 diabetes.

This clone was seen a few times. The rearrangement links TRBV20-1 to TRBJ2-1; possible D gene TRBD2, 5 bases. The germline V gene encodes CDR1 DFQATT and CDR2 SNEGSKA (reference sequence). The CDR3 covers 10 residues. Trimming pared 6 bases from V and 9 bases from J, leaving 9 bases between. The CDR3 DNA is TGCAGTGCCAGTCGGGGTGAGCAGTTCTTC. It translates to CSASRGEQFF.

This clone was recorded at least ten times. V is TRBV20-1 and J is TRBJ2-1, with a possible D match to TRBD2 (6 bases). Deletions cut 3 bases from V and 9 bases from J, with 9 bases between. This CDR3 is built from 11 residues. Germline CDR1 and CDR2: DFQATT and SNEGSKA (reference sequence). CDR3 in DNA: TGCAGTGCTAGCGAGGGAGGTGAGCAGTTCTTC. Translation gives CSASEGGEQFF.